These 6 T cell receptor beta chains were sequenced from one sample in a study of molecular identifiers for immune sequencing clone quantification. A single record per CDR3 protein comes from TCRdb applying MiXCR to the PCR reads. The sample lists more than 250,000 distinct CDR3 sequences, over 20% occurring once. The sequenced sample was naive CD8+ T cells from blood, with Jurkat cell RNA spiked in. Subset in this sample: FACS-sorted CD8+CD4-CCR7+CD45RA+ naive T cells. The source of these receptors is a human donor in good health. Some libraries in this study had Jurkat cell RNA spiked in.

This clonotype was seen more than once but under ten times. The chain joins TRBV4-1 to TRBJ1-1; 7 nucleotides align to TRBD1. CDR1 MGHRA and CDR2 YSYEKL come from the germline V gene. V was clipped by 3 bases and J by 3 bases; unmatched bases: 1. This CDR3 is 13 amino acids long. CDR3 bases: TGCGCCAGCAGCCAGACAGGGTACACTGAAGCTTTCTTT. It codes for CASSQTGYTEAFF.

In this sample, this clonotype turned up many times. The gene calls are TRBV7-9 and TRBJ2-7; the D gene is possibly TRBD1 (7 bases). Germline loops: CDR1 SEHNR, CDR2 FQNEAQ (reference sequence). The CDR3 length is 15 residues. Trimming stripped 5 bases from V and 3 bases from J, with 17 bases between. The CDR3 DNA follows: TGTGCCAGCAGCCCCCTGGAGGGACAGATCTACGAGCAGTACTTC. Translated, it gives CASSPLEGQIYEQYF.

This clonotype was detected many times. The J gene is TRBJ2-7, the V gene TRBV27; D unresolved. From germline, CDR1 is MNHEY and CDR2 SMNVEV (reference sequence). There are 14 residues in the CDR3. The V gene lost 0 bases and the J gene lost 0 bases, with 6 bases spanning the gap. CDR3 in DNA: TGTGCCAGCAGTTTATCTCTCCCCTCCTACGAGCAGTACTTC. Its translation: CASSLSLPSYEQYF.

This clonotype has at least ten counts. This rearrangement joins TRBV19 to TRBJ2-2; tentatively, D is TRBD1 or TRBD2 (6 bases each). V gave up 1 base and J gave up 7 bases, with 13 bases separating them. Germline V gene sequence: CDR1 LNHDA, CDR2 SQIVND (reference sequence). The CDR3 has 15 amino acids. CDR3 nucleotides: TGTGCCAGTAGTATAGTGGGGGGCGTCGGCGGGGAGCTGTTTTTT. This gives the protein CASSIVGGVGGELFF.

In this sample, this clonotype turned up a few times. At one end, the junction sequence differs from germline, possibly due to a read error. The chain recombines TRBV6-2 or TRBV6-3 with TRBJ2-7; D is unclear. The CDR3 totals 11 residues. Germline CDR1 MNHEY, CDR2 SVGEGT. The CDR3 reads CASTAGYEQCF. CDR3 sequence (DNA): TGTGCCAGCACTGCAGGCTACGAGCAGTGCTTC.

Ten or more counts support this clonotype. The CDR3 region is CASSETSGVNEQFF. The CDR3 DNA reads as TGTGCCAGCAGTGAGACTAGCGGCGTCAATGAGCAGTTCTTC. The V gene is TRBV6-4, the J gene TRBJ2-1; 9 nucleotides agree with TRBD2. V shed 3 bases, J shed 6 bases, and the junction held 3 bases outside the gene matches. Germline V gene lookup returns CDR1 MRHNA and CDR2 SNTAGT. This CDR3 region has 14 residues.